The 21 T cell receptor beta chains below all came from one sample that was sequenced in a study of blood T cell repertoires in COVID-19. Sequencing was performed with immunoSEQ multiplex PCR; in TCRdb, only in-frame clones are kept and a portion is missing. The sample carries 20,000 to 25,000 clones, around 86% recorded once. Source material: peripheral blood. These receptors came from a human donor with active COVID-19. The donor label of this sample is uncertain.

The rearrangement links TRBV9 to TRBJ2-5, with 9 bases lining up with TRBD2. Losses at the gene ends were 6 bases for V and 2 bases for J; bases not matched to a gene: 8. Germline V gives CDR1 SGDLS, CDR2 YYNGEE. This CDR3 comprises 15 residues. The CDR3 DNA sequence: TGTGCCAGCACCACCGCTAGCGGGGTTCAAGAGACCCAGTACTTC. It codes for CASTTASGVQETQYF.

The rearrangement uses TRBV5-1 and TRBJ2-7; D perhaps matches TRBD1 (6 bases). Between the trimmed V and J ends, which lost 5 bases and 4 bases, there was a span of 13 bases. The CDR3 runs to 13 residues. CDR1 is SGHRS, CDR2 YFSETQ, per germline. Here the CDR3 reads CASSRDRQYEQYF. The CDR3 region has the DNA TGCGCCAGCAGTAGAGACAGGCAATACGAGCAGTACTTC. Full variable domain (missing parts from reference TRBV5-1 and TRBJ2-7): KAGVTQTPRYLIKTRGQQVTLSCSPISGHRSVSWYQQTPGQGLQFLFEYFSETQRNKGNFPGRFSGRQFSNSRSEMNVSTLELGDSALYLCASSRDRQYEQYFGPGTRLTVT.

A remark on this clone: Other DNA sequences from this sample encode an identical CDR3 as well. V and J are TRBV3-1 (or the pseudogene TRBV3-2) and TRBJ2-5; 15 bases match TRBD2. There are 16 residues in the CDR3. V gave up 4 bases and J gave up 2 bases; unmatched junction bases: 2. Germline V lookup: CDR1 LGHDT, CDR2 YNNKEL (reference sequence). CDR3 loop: CASSPGLAGGQETQYF. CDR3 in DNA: TGTGCCAGCAGCCCTGGACTAGCGGGAGGGCAAGAGACCCAGTACTTC.

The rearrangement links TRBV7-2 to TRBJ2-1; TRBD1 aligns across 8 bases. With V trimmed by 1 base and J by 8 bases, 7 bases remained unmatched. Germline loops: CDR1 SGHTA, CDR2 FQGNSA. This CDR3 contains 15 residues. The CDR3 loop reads CASSLDRTGSDEQFF. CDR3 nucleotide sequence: TGTGCCAGCAGCTTAGACCGGACAGGGTCGGATGAGCAGTTCTTC.

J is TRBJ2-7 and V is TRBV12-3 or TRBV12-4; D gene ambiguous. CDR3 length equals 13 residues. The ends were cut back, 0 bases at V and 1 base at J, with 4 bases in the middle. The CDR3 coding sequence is TGTGCCAGCAGTTTAGCCCTATCCTACGAGCAGTACTTC. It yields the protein CASSLALSYEQYF.

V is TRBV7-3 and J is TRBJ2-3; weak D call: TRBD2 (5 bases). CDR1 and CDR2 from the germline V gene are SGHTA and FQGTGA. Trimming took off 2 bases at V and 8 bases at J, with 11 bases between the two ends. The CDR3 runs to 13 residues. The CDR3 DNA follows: TGTGCCAGCAGCTTAGAGGACTTGGCTACGCAGTATTTT. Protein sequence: CASSLEDLATQYF.

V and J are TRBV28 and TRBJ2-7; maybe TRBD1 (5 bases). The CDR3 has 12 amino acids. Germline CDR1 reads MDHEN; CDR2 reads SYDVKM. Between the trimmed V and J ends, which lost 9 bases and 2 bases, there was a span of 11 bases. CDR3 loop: CASDSNTYEQYF. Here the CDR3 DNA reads TGTGCCAGTGACAGTAACACCTACGAGCAGTACTTC.

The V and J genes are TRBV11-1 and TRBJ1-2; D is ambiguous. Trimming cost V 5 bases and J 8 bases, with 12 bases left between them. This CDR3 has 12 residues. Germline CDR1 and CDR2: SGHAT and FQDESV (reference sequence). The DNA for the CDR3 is TGTGCCAGCAGCCCTAACAGCGGCGGCTACACCTTC. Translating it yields CASSPNSGGYTF.

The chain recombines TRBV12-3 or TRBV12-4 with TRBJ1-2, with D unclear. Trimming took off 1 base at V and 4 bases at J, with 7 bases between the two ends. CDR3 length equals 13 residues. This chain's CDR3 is CASSLGFVYGYTF. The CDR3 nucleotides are TGTGCCAGCAGTTTAGGTTTCGTCTATGGCTACACCTTC.

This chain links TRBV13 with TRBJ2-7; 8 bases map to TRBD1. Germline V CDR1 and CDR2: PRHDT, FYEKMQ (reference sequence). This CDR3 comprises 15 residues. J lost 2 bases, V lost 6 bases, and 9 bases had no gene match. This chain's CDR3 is CASRPAGQGPYEQYF. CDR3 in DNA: TGTGCCAGCAGGCCGGCCGGACAGGGACCCTACGAGCAGTACTTC. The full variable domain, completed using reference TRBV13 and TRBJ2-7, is AAGVIQSPRHLIKEKRETATLKCYPIPRHDTVYWYQQGPGQDPQFLISFYEKMQSDKGSIPDRFSAQQFSDYHSELNMSSLELGDSALYFCASRPAGQGPYEQYFGPGTRLTVT.

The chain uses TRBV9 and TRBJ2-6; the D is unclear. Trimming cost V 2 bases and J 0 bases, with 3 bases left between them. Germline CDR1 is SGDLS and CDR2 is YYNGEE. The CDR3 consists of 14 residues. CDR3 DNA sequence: TGTGCCAGCAGCGTCTACTCTGGGGCCAACGTCCTGACTTTC. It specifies CASSVYSGANVLTF.

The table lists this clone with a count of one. The CDR3: CASSLNRAETQYF. The CDR3 nucleotides read TGTGCCAGCTCACTAAACAGGGCAGAGACCCAGTACTTC. The rearrangement uses TRBV18 and TRBJ2-5; D may be TRBD1 (6 bases). The CDR3 totals 13 residues. The ends were cut back, 4 bases at V and 4 bases at J, with 10 bases in the middle. CDR1 and CDR2 (germline): KGHSH, LQKENI.

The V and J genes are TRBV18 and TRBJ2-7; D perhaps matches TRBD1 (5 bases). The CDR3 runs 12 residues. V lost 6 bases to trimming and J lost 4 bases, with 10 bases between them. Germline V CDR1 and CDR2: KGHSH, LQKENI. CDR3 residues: CASSPTAYEQYF. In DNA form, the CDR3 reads TGTGCCAGCTCTCCGACAGCTTACGAGCAGTACTTC. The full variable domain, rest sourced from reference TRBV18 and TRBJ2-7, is NAGVMQNPRHLVRRRGQEARLRCSPMKGHSHVYWYRQLPEEGLKFMVYLQKENIIDESGMPKERFSAEFPKEGPSILRIQQVVRGDSAAYFCASSPTAYEQYFGPGTRLTVT.

CDR3 DNA: TGTGCCAGCAGCCTGGGACTGATGTCGCAGATAGATACGCAGTATTTT. The encoded protein is CASSLGLMSQIDTQYF. The chain couples TRBV4-2 to TRBJ2-3, with D perhaps TRBD2 (6 bases). The CDR3 is 16 amino acids. V gave up 4 bases and J gave up 5 bases, with 19 bases separating them. Germline V gene sequence: CDR1 LGHNA, CDR2 YNFKEQ.

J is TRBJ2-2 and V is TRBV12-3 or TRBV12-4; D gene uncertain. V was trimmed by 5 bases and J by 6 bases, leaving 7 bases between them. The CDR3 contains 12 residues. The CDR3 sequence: CASSLLSGELFF. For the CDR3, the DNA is TGTGCCAGCAGTCTCCTGTCCGGGGAGCTGTTTTTT.

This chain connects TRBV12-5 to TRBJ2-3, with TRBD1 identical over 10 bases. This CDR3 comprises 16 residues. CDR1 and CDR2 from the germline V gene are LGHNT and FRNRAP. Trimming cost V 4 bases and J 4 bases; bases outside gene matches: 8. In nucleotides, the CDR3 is TGTGCTAGTGGTTGGGACAGGGGTGTCCAAGCAGATACGCAGTATTTT. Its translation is CASGWDRGVQADTQYF.

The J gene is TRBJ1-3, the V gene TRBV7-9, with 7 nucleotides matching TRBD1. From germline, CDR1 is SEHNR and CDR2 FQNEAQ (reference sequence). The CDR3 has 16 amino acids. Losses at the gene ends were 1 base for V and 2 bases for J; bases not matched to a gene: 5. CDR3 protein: CASSLVVGGPGNTIYF. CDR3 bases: TGTGCCAGCAGCTTAGTAGTAGGGGGCCCTGGAAACACCATATATTTT.

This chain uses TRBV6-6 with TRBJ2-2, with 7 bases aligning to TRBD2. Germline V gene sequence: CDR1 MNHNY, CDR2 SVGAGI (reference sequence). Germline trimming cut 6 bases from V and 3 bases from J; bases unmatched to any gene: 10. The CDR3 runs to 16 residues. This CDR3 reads CASSHGGTVDTGELFF. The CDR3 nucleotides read TGTGCCAGCAGCCACGGGGGGACGGTTGACACCGGGGAGCTGTTTTTT.

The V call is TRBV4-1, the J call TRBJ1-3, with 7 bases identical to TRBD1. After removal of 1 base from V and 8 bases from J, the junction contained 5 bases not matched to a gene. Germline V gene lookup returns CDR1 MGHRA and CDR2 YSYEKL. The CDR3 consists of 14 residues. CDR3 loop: CASSQGQGWDTIYF. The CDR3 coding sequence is TGCGCCAGCAGCCAAGGACAGGGTTGGGACACCATATATTTT.

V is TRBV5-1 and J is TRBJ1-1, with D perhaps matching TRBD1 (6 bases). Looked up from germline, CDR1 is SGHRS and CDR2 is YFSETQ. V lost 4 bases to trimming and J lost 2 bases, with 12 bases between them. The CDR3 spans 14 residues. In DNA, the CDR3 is TGCGCCAGCAGCAGGGGACAAGCTAACACTGAAGCTTTCTTT. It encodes CASSRGQANTEAFF.

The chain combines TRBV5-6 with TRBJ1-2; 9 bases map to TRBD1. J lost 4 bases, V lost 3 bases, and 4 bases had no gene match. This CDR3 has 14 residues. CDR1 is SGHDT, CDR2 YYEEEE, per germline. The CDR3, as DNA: TGTGCCAGCAGCTCGGGGACAGGGCGCTATGGCTACACCTTC. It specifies CASSSGTGRYGYTF.